The 6 T cell receptor beta chains reported below all come from one sample, sequenced in a study of Ad26.COV2.S vaccination and SARS-CoV-2 variants. Treatment here: 15 to 20 received Ad26.COV2.S at low or high dose, single or two shots; about 5 received placebo; per-sample allocation not given. Sample collection was performed on day 63 after the first vaccine or placebo injection. The method was immunoSEQ multiplex PCR; TCRdb's version includes in-frame clones alone and lacks a portion of them. Of 350,000 to 450,000 clones listed, approximately 83% were seen once; the top ten hold almost 7.5%. This material consisted of peripheral blood, taken in a trial of Ad26.COV2.S vaccine versus placebo. The source of these receptors is a person between 18 and 65 years old who received the Ad26.COV2.S COVID-19 vaccine or a placebo.

The chain joins TRBV12-3 or TRBV12-4 to TRBJ2-7, with TRBD1 as a possible D gene (5 bases). The V and J ends lost 2 bases and 7 bases respectively, with 9 bases between them. The CDR3 loop spans 12 amino acids. CDR3 in amino acids: CASSLKGKEQYF. The DNA for the CDR3 is TGTGCCAGCAGTTTAAAGGGGAAAGAGCAGTACTTC.

This clone was found a few times. The rearrangement uses TRBV5-1 and TRBJ2-1; D perhaps matches TRBD2 (6 bases). V dropped 4 bases and J dropped 0 bases, with 11 bases sitting between them. This CDR3 is 15 amino acids long. CDR1 SGHRS and CDR2 YFSETQ come from the germline V gene. The CDR3 sequence: CASSPGGSSYNEQFF. The CDR3 DNA reads TGCGCCAGCAGCCCCGGAGGGAGCTCCTACAATGAGCAGTTCTTC.

The rearrangement uses TRBV6-2 or TRBV6-3 and TRBJ1-2, with D possibly TRBD1 on 5 matching bases. The CDR3 runs to 13 residues. The germline gives CDR1 MNHEY, CDR2 SVGEGT. Between the trimmed V and J ends, which lost 6 bases and 2 bases, there was a span of 10 bases. CDR3 sequence: CASSLGTNYGYTF. CDR3 coding DNA: TGTGCCAGCAGCCTGGGGACGAACTATGGCTACACCTTC.

This chain links TRBV6-4 with TRBJ1-1, with D possibly being TRBD1 (6 bases). The CDR3 is 14 residues long. V dropped 7 bases and J dropped 1 base, with 13 bases sitting between them. Germline CDR1 and CDR2: MRHNA and SNTAGT. For the CDR3, the DNA is TGTGCCAGCACAAGGACAGCTGAGAACACTGAAGCTTTCTTT. Translating gives CASTRTAENTEAFF.

This clone was seen only a few times. The chain couples TRBV18 to TRBJ2-3; D is undetermined. The V end was cut by 6 bases, the J end by 2 bases, with 12 bases between. The CDR3 contains 14 residues. In germline, CDR1 is KGHSH, CDR2 LQKENI. CDR3 in amino acids: CASSRDGITDTQYF. In DNA form, the CDR3 reads TGTGCCAGCTCCCGCGATGGAATCACAGATACGCAGTATTTT.

The chain has TRBV4-1 and TRBJ2-7; D is possibly TRBD2 (6 bases). Germline V gives CDR1 MGHRA, CDR2 YSYEKL. The V gene lost 4 bases and the J gene lost 4 bases, with 17 bases spanning the gap. This CDR3 has 15 amino acids. CDR3 coding DNA: TGCGCCAGCAGCCTAAGACTAGGTTCCTTGTACGAGCAGTACTTC. Translating gives CASSLRLGSLYEQYF.